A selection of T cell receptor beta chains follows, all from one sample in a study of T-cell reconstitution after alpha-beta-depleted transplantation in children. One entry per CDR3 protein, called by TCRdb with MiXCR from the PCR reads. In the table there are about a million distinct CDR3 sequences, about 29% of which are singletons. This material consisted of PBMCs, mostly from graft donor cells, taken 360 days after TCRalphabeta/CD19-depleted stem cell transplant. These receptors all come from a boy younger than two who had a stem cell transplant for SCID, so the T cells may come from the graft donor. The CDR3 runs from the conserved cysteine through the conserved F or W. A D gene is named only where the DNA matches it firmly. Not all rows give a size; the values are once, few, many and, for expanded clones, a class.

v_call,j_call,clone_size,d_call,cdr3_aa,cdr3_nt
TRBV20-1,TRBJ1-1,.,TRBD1,CSAGRDRGPEAFF,TGCAGTGCTGGCCGGGACAGGGGGCCCGAAGCTTTCTTT
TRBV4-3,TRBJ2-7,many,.,CASSQDRVIGYYEQYF,TGCGCCAGCAGCCAAGACAGGGTCATCGGCTACTACGAGCAGTACTTC
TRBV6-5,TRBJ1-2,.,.,CAIIFGSLYGYTF,TGTGCCATCATTTTTGGCAGCCTTTATGGCTACACCTTC
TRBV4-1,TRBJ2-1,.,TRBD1,CASSQIVGQGRRGQFF,TGCGCCAGCAGCCAGATCGTAGGACAGGGTCGGCGGGGGCAGTTCTTC
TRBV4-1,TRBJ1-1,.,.,CASSQDRAGRTEAFF,TGCGCCAGCAGCCAAGATCGGGCGGGGCGTACTGAAGCTTTCTTT
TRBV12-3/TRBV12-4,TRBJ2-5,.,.,CASSSNSQETQYF,TGTGCCAGCAGTTCTAACTCACAGGAGACCCAGTACTTC
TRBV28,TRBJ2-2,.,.,CASSHPGIGELFF,TGTGCCAGCAGCCACCCCGGGATCGGGGAGCTGTTTTTT
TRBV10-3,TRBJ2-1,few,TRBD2,CATASSGGGRNEQFF,TGTGCCACCGCCTCTAGCGGGGGTGGCAGAAATGAGCAGTTCTTC
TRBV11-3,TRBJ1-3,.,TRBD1,CASSLQSGQGNGLSGNTIYF,TGTGCCAGCAGCCTACAATCGGGACAGGGGAATGGGCTCTCTGGAAACACCATATATTTT
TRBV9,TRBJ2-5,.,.,CASSVTRSLQETQYF,TGTGCCAGCAGCGTAACTCGATCATTACAAGAGACCCAGTACTTC
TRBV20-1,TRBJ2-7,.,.,CSASDRLSSYEQYF,TGCAGTGCTAGTGACAGACTGAGCTCCTACGAGCAGTACTTC
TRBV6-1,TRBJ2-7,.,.,CASKSKRALPEEQYF,TGTGCCAGCAAGTCAAAGAGGGCCCTCCCGGAGGAGCAGTACTTC
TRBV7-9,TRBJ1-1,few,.,CASSWRQVNTEAFF,TGTGCCAGCAGCTGGAGACAGGTGAACACTGAAGCTTTCTTT
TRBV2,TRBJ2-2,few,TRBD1,CASSDRTGANTGELFF,TGTGCCAGCAGTGATAGGACAGGGGCGAACACCGGGGAGCTGTTTTTT
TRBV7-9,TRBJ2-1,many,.,CASSSINEQFF,TGTGCCAGCAGCTCCATCAATGAGCAGTTCTTC
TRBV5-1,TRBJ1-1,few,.,CASSLGPGLTEAFF,TGCGCCAGCAGCTTGGGGCCGGGACTCACTGAAGCTTTCTTT
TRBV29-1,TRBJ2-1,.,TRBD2,CSVDSGGAYEQFF,TGCAGCGTTGATAGCGGGGGGGCCTATGAGCAGTTCTTC
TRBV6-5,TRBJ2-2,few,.,CASSYQPGLGLPGELFF,TGTGCCAGCAGTTACCAACCGGGACTCGGCCTCCCCGGGGAGCTGTTTTTT
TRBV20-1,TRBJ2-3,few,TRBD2,CSAPGLAPPYTQYF,TGCAGTGCCCCCGGACTAGCTCCCCCTTATACGCAGTATTTT
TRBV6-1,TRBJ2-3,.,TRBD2,CARVAGSCTDTQYF,TGTGCCAGGGTAGCGGGGTCCTGCACAGATACGCAGTATTTT
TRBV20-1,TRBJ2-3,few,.,CSAPPSPNRGDTQYF,TGCAGTGCTCCTCCATCCCCGAACCGGGGGGATACGCAGTATTTT
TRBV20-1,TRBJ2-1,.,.,CSAAPQWGLEQFF,TGCAGTGCAGCCCCGCAGTGGGGACTGGAGCAGTTCTTC
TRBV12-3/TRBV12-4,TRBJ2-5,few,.,CASSLVFEETQYF,TGTGCCAGCAGTTTAGTTTTCGAAGAGACCCAGTACTTC
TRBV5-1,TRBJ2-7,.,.,CASSYTAGTYEQYF,TGCGCCAGCAGCTATACGGCCGGAACCTACGAGCAGTACTTC
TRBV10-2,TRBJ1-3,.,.,CASSESPLEAGNTIYF,TGCGCCAGCAGTGAGTCCCCCCTCGAAGCTGGAAACACCATATATTTT
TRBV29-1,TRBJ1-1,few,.,CSVTPGVGTEAFF,TGCAGCGTGACTCCAGGGGTTGGCACTGAAGCTTTCTTT
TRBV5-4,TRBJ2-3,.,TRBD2,CASNPGTSGGADTQYF,TGTGCCAGCAACCCCGGGACTAGCGGGGGGGCAGATACGCAGTATTTT
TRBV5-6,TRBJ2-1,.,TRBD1,CASSFSWTGSYNEQFF,TGTGCCAGCAGCTTTTCCTGGACAGGGTCCTACAATGAGCAGTTCTTC
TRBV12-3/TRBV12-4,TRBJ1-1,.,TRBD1,CASSQGTANTEAFF,TGTGCCAGCTCCCAGGGGACAGCGAACACTGAAGCTTTCTTT
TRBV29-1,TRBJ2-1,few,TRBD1,CSVGGGWDRGGLDLVEGEQFF,TGCAGCGTTGGGGGCGGATGGGACAGGGGGGGTCTAGACCTGGTTGAGGGTGAGCAGTTCTTC
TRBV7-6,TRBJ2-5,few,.,CASSLDYRGGETQYF,TGTGCCAGCAGCTTAGACTACAGGGGAGGGGAGACCCAGTACTTC
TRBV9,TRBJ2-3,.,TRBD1,CASSVNDRVGGTQYF,TGTGCCAGCAGCGTGAATGACAGGGTAGGGGGTACGCAGTATTTT
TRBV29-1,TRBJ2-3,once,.,CSGGGVGISTDTQYF,TGCAGCGGGGGCGGAGTGGGCATTTCCACAGATACGCAGTATTTT
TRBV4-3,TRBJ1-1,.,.,CASSQEIGNEAFF,TGCGCCAGCAGCCAAGAGATTGGGAACGAAGCTTTCTTT
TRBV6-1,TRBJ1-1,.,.,CASRDDRTAGTEAFF,TGTGCCAGCAGGGACGATCGGACAGCGGGCACTGAAGCTTTCTTT
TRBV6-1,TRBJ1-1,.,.,CASREGRNTEAFF,TGTGCCAGCAGGGAGGGCAGAAACACTGAAGCTTTCTTT
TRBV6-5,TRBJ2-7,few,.,CASSRPSDEQYF,TGTGCCAGCAGTAGGCCTTCCGACGAGCAGTACTTC
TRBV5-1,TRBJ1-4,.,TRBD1,CATRRDSPNEKLFF,TGCGCCACCAGACGGGACAGCCCTAATGAAAAACTGTTTTTT
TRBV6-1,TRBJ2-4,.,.,CASTDPQLAKNIQYF,TGTGCCAGCACGGACCCTCAATTAGCCAAAAACATTCAGTACTTC
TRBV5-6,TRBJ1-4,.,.,CASSLAKRVEKLFF,TGTGCCAGCAGCTTGGCAAAAAGGGTCGAAAAACTGTTTTTT
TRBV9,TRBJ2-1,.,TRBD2,CASSVGLAGVTYNEQFF,TGTGCCAGCAGCGTAGGACTAGCGGGGGTGACCTACAATGAGCAGTTCTTC
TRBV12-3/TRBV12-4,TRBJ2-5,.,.,CASSDPGQSRETQYF,TGTGCCAGCAGTGACCCCGGACAGTCGAGAGAGACCCAGTACTTC
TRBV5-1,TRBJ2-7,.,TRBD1,CASSLSDRVSYEQYF,TGCGCCAGCAGCTTGTCGGACAGGGTTTCCTACGAGCAGTACTTC
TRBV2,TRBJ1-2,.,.,CASKMIRPGYGYTF,TGTGCCAGCAAGATGATCCGGCCGGGGTATGGCTACACCTTC
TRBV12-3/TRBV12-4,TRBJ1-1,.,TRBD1,CASSLDRGPGTEAFF,TGTGCCAGCAGCCTGGACAGGGGGCCTGGAACTGAAGCTTTCTTT
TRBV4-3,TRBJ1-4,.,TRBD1,CASSHLPGQGQEKLFF,TGCGCCAGCAGCCATCTTCCGGGACAGGGCCAGGAAAAACTGTTTTTT
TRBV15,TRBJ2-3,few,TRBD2,CATRTLQGSRRGRDTQYF,TGTGCCACCAGAACCCTCCAGGGGAGTCGCCGCGGGAGGGATACGCAGTATTTT
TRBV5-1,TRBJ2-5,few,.,CASSLAPHPQETQYF,TGCGCCAGCAGCTTGGCGCCCCACCCGCAAGAGACCCAGTACTTC
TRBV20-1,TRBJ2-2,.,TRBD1,CSARKDRLYTGELFF,TGCAGTGCTAGAAAGGACAGGTTATACACCGGGGAGCTGTTTTTT